These 22 T cell receptor beta chains were all obtained from the same sample, sequenced in a study of OX40 agonist ivuxolimab in advanced cancers. Clones were read by immunoSEQ multiplex PCR, and TCRdb kept only the in-frame ones, dropping some. Among about 92,000 clones listed, approximately 91% were seen once. This sample comprised CD4+ or CD8+ T cells sorted from blood, obtained in a trial of the OX40 agonist ivuxolimab. These receptors originate from an adult with an advanced solid tumor such as melanoma, head and neck, liver or kidney cancer.

With respect to this clone: Germline is not matched at one junction end, which may reflect a read error. The rearrangement uses TRBV5-1 and TRBJ2-5, with TRBD2 identical over 11 bases. Germline CDR1 reads SGHRS; CDR2 reads YFSETQ. The CDR3 has 15 amino acids. The CDR3, as DNA: TGCACCAGCAGCCGAACTAGCGGGAGTGGTGAGACCCAGTACTTC. Protein: CTSSRTSGSGETQYF.

This chain joins TRBV6-5 and TRBJ1-1, with D hard to call. Germline CDR1 is MNHEY and CDR2 is SVGAGI. V was cut by 6 bases and J by 1 base, with 9 bases left in between. The CDR3 loop spans 13 amino acids. Here the CDR3 reads CASRPPANTEAFF. The CDR3 DNA reads TGTGCCAGCAGGCCACCGGCGAACACTGAAGCTTTCTTT.

The J gene is TRBJ1-2, the V gene TRBV15, with TRBD1 matching over 7 bases. This CDR3 comprises 12 residues. From germline, CDR1 is LNHNV and CDR2 YYDKDF (reference sequence). V lost 6 bases, J lost 3 bases, and 1 base stayed unmatched. The CDR3 sequence is CATSTGDYGYTF. CDR3 nucleotides: TGTGCCACCAGTACAGGGGACTATGGCTACACCTTC.

This rearrangement joins TRBV10-3 to TRBJ2-5; D remains ambiguous. This CDR3 is 14 amino acids long. CDR1 is ENHRY and CDR2 is SYGVKD in the germline V gene. The germline V and J ends were trimmed by 0 bases and 1 base, with 6 bases remaining between them. The CDR3 here is CAISESRRQETQYF. CDR3 bases: TGTGCCATCAGTGAGTCGAGACGCCAAGAGACCCAGTACTTC.

The chain joins TRBV21-1 to TRBJ2-1; TRBD2 is the table's D call, not checked against the DNA. TRBV21-1 constitutes a pseudogene. This CDR3 is 18 amino acids long. DNA for the CDR3: TGTGCCAGCAGCAAATTAGTAACCGGACTAATGGCCTACAATGAGCAGTTCTTC. It specifies CASSKLVTGLMAYNEQFF.

This chain links TRBV5-4 with TRBJ2-7; D ambiguous. The CDR3 is 13 residues long. Germline values: CDR1 SGHNT, CDR2 YYREEE (reference sequence). V lost 0 bases, J lost 6 bases, and 10 bases lay in between. The CDR3 sequence: CASSLVEAPEQYF. In nucleotides, the CDR3 is TGTGCCAGCAGCTTGGTGGAAGCTCCCGAGCAGTACTTC.

This chain joins TRBV5-1 and TRBJ2-7; TRBD2 aligns across 10 bases. V lost 4 bases and J lost 6; bases outside the gene matches: 19. This CDR3 has 18 residues. In germline, CDR1 is SGHRS, CDR2 YFSETQ. The CDR3, as DNA: TGCGCCAGCAGCCCGTCCCCCAGACTAGCGGGTGCCTTGTTCGAGCAGTACTTC. Amino acids: CASSPSPRLAGALFEQYF.

CDR3 DNA: TGTGCCAGCAGCTTATCCTATGGCTACACCTTC. This gives the protein CASSLSYGYTF. The gene calls are TRBV7-2 and TRBJ1-2; no reliable D call. The CDR3 contains 11 residues. Per germline, CDR1 SGHTA and CDR2 FQGNSA. V was clipped by 2 bases and J by 4 bases, with 2 bases between them.

The chain joins TRBV27 to TRBJ2-6; 8 positions agree with TRBD2. CDR1 and CDR2 (germline): MNHEY, SMNVEV (reference sequence). This CDR3 region has 14 residues. The trim removed 7 bases at V and 4 bases at J, leaving 3 bases unmatched. The DNA of the CDR3 is TGTGCCAGCAACAAGCGGGGGGGGGCCAACGTCCTGACTTTC. It encodes CASNKRGGANVLTF. The full variable domain, rest sourced from reference TRBV27 and TRBJ2-6, is EAQVTQNPRYLITVTGKKLTVTCSQNMNHEYMSWYRQDPGLGLRQIYYSMNVEVTDKGDVPEGYKVSRKEKRNFPLILESPSPNQTSLYFCASNKRGGANVLTFGAGSRLTVL.

This sequence joins TRBV6-5 and TRBJ2-5; TRBD1 agrees at 8 bases. CDR3 length: 16 amino acids. Germline values: CDR1 MNHEY, CDR2 SVGAGI. V trimming: 3 bases; J trimming: 5 bases; junction bases outside the gene matches: 11. The CDR3 here is CASSYLGQGAGETQYF. CDR3 nucleotides: TGTGCCAGCAGTTATTTGGGGCAGGGGGCCGGGGAGACCCAGTACTTC.

The chain employs TRBV7-2 and TRBJ2-3; TRBD2 matches at 10 bases. This CDR3 has 16 residues. Germline lookup yields CDR1 SGHTA and CDR2 FQGNSA. V was pared by 1 base and J by 5 bases, with 6 bases of the junction left unmatched. The CDR3 loop is CASSLVRTSGIDTQYF. CDR3 DNA sequence: TGTGCCAGCAGCTTAGTTAGGACTAGCGGTATAGATACGCAGTATTTT.

This clone was detected once. The rearrangement joins TRBV5-4 to TRBJ2-2; D is ambiguous. The CDR3 consists of 13 residues. Germline-derived CDR1 and CDR2 are SGHNT and YYREEE (reference sequence). Trimming cost V 0 bases and J 4 bases, with 4 bases left between them. The CDR3 bases are TGTGCCAGCAGCTTGGGCTTCACCGGGGAGCTGTTTTTT. Translating it yields CASSLGFTGELFF.

A remark on this clone: A read error may produce the germline difference seen at one junction end. The chain couples TRBV7-9 to TRBJ2-5, with 8 positions matching TRBD2. CDR1 and CDR2 (germline): SEHNR, FQNEAQ (reference sequence). The CDR3 spans 15 residues. The DNA of the CDR3 is TGTGCCAGCAGTTTAGGACTAGCAGATAAAGAGACCCAGTACTTC. Translation gives CASSLGLADKETQYF.

The chain employs TRBV27 and TRBJ1-5, with D tentatively TRBD1 (6 bases). Germline CDR1 MNHEY, CDR2 SMNVEV (reference sequence). V was pared by 2 bases and J by 3 bases, with 8 bases between. The CDR3 extends over 14 amino acids. For the CDR3, the DNA is TGTGCCAGCAGTTTAAGGGGGGTCAATCAGCCCCAGCATTTT. This translates into CASSLRGVNQPQHF.

The chain is built from TRBV18 and TRBJ1-4; 10 positions agree with TRBD1. Germline trimming cut 3 bases from V and 5 bases from J; bases unmatched to any gene: 0. The CDR3 is 14 amino acids. The germline V gene encodes CDR1 KGHSH and CDR2 LQKENI. This CDR3 is CASSPGQGNEKLFF. CDR3 bases: TGTGCCAGCTCACCGGGACAGGGGAATGAAAAACTGTTTTTT.

This clone has more than one count but fewer than ten. The rearrangement links TRBV9 to TRBJ1-4; the D is unclear. Trimming took 3 bases from V and 12 from J, leaving 15 bases between them. The CDR3 contains 13 residues. Germline V gene data show CDR1 as SGDLS and CDR2 as YYNGEE. In DNA form, the CDR3 reads TGTGCCAGCAGCGCAGCGATAGACACCGAACTGTTTTTT. Amino acid sequence: CASSAAIDTELFF.

This clone appeared once. The chain employs TRBV5-1 and TRBJ2-7; 8 nucleotides match TRBD2. CDR1 is SGHRS and CDR2 is YFSETQ in the germline V gene. The CDR3 totals 14 residues. The V and J ends lost 1 base and 4 bases, in that order; junction bases with no gene match: 4. For the CDR3, the DNA is TGCGCCAGCAGCTTGAATAGCGGGAAATACGAGCAGTACTTC. Translated, it gives CASSLNSGKYEQYF.

The rearrangement joins TRBV20-1 to TRBJ2-7; D tentatively reads TRBD1 or TRBD2 (5 bases each). Germline values: CDR1 DFQATT, CDR2 SNEGSKA (reference sequence). The germline V and J ends were trimmed by 5 bases and 3 bases, with 8 bases remaining between them. CDR3 length: 11 amino acids. The CDR3 protein is CSAWDGYEQYF. In nucleotides, the CDR3 is TGCAGTGCTTGGGACGGCTACGAGCAGTACTTC.

CDR3 in DNA: TGTGCCAGCAGCTTAGAAGCCGGACTAGCGGGAGGATACAATGAGCAGTTCTTC. Amino acids: CASSLEAGLAGGYNEQFF. The chain recombines TRBV7-8 with TRBJ2-1; TRBD2 matches at 14 bases. Germline V gives CDR1 SGHVS, CDR2 FQNEAQ. The CDR3 covers 18 residues. V lost 1 base and J lost 4; bases outside the gene matches: 6.

The chain couples TRBV11-1 to TRBJ2-2, with D tentatively TRBD1 (5 bases). This CDR3 is 17 amino acids long. V was trimmed by 4 bases and J by 8 bases, leaving 23 bases between them. CDR1 and CDR2 from the germline V gene are SGHAT and FQDESV (reference sequence). The CDR3 spells CASSSTLGQGQRGELFF. As DNA, the CDR3 is TGTGCCAGCAGCTCAACCCTTGGACAAGGCCAAAGGGGGGAGCTGTTTTTT.

The rearrangement joins TRBV27 to TRBJ1-1; 8 bases map to TRBD1. Losses at the gene ends were 9 bases for V and 0 bases for J; bases not matched to a gene: 9. The CDR3 runs 15 residues. Germline loops: CDR1 MNHEY, CDR2 SMNVEV (reference sequence). This CDR3 reads CASQDRGRMNTEAFF. In nucleotides, the CDR3 is TGTGCCAGTCAAGACAGGGGAAGAATGAACACTGAAGCTTTCTTT.

The J gene is TRBJ2-2, the V gene TRBV5-1, with D unresolved. CDR1 and CDR2 (germline): SGHRS, YFSETQ. Trimming took 4 bases from V and 1 from J, leaving 14 bases between them. The CDR3 totals 16 residues. As DNA, the CDR3 is TGCGCCAGCAGCGTAGTAATACAGCAGAACACCGGGGAGCTGTTTTTT. It encodes CASSVVIQQNTGELFF.